This note documents a single TCR beta chain sequence. The antigen remains undetermined. Only in-frame clones appear in the TCRdb table, and some are missing; sequencing was by immunoSEQ multiplex PCR. Among roughly 130,000 clones, just under 80% were seen once, and the ten largest hold 5.5%. V was pared by 0 bases and J by 6 bases, with 15 bases between. The CDR3 runs to 16 residues. Germline CDR1 is SGDLS and CDR2 is YYNGEE. These data are taken from a study of a mutant IDH1 vaccine in newly diagnosed glioma. Indicated time point: week 11, during vaccination. The content of each vaccine dose was 300 ug of mutant IDH1 20-mer peptide, and topical imiquimod accompanied it.

Sample: PBMCs, taken from a glioma patient whose treatment included an IDH1 peptide vaccine. This TCR derives from a man between 40 and 49 years old with glioma. The chain combines TRBV9 with TRBJ2-2; D is unclear. CDR3 residues: CASSVEASVLPGELFF. The CDR3 nucleotides read TGTGCCAGCAGCGTAGAGGCTAGTGTCCTCCCCGGGGAGCTGTTTTTT.